This entry lists 21 T cell receptor beta chains sequenced from one sample in a study of T cells expressing NK-cell markers. Reprocessing the 5' RACE reads, TCRdb reports a single entry for every CDR3 protein and omits DNA. There are approximately 550,000 distinct CDR3 sequences in the sample, with about 3.6% held by the top ten. Sequenced material: blood T cells: a sorted CD56 or NKG2C T cell subset, CD4+ or CD8+ T cells, or bulk PBMC T cells (not recorded which). Receptors originate from a man aged 18-30 years in good health.

The rearrangement joins TRBV7-3 to TRBJ2-3; the D gene TCRdb calls, TRBD1, cannot be checked with no DNA. The germline gives CDR1 SGHTA, CDR2 FQGTGA. The CDR3 spans 15 residues. The CDR3 reads CASSLERQTGNTQYF.

The chain couples TRBV12-3 or TRBV12-4 to TRBJ2-3; TCRdb selects TRBD2, and the lack of DNA leaves this call unchecked. CDR3 length: 16 amino acids. The CDR3 here is CASSQEAGVYTDTQYF.

The chain combines TRBV15 with TRBJ1-1; TCRdb's D gene call, TRBD1, goes unchecked for lack of DNA. The length of the CDR3 is 17 residues. Germline V gene sequence: CDR1 LNHNV, CDR2 YYDKDF (reference sequence). CDR3 residues: CATSRLRLGQLNTEAFF.

The J gene is TRBJ1-5, the V gene TRBV6-1; TCRdb reports TRBD1, a call that lacks DNA to check it against. The germline CDR1 and CDR2 sequences are MNHNS and SASEGT. The CDR3 covers 14 residues. This chain's CDR3 is CASSERTGGGPQHF.

This chain uses TRBV29-1 with TRBJ1-2; TCRdb selects TRBD1, and the lack of DNA leaves this call unchecked. Germline CDR1 SQVTM, CDR2 ANQGSEA. The CDR3 has 14 amino acids. The CDR3 is CSVVAGHLNYGYTF.

V usage is TRBV12-3 or TRBV12-4 and J usage is TRBJ1-1; TCRdb gives TRBD1 as the D gene, but with no DNA this cannot be confirmed. The CDR3 consists of 12 residues. CDR3 residues: CASQSPGLGAFF.

The CDR3 is CASSGPTSEQYF. The gene calls are TRBV7-8 and TRBJ2-7. This CDR3 spans 12 amino acids. Germline V gene lookup returns CDR1 SGHVS and CDR2 FQNEAQ. Full variable domain (outside the CDR3, taken from reference TRBV7-8 and TRBJ2-7): GAGVSQSPRYKVAKRGQDVALRCDPISGHVSLFWYQQALGQGPEFLTYFQNEAQLDKSGLPSDRFFAERPEGSVSTLKIQRTQQEDSAVYLCASSGPTSEQYFGPGTRLTVT.

V and J are TRBV20-1 and TRBJ2-5; TCRdb lists TRBD1, though no DNA is available to test this call. This CDR3 has 13 residues. The germline V gene has CDR1 DFQATT and CDR2 SNEGSKA (reference sequence). The CDR3 protein is CSVGRQGRETQYF.

The chain combines TRBV15 with TRBJ2-1; TCRdb selects TRBD1, and the lack of DNA leaves this call unchecked. In germline, CDR1 is LNHNV, CDR2 YYDKDF (reference sequence). This CDR3 is 15 amino acids long. This CDR3 reads CATSRTPDGQTEQFF.

The chain joins TRBV2 to TRBJ2-1; TCRdb names TRBD1, which stays unverified in the absence of DNA. Germline V lookup: CDR1 SNHLY, CDR2 FYNNEI. The CDR3 has 15 residues. The CDR3 sequence: CASGRGPRTWNEQFF. The full variable domain, in which reference TRBV2 and TRBJ2-1 provide the parts outside the CDR3, is EPEVTQTPSHQVTQMGQEVILRCVPISNHLYFYWYRQILGQKVEFLVSFYNNEISEKSEIFDDQFSVERPDGSNFTLKIRSTKLEDSAMYFCASGRGPRTWNEQFFGPGTRLTVL.

This chain connects TRBV24-1 to TRBJ1-1; TCRdb outputs TRBD1, but without DNA this stays unchecked. From germline, CDR1 is KGHDR and CDR2 SFDVKD. The CDR3 consists of 15 residues. CDR3 in amino acids: CATSDSGQAPVGAFF.

The rearrangement uses TRBV20-1 and TRBJ1-2; TCRdb gives TRBD1 as the D gene, but with no DNA this cannot be confirmed. Germline CDR1 reads DFQATT; CDR2 reads SNEGSKA (reference sequence). The CDR3 extends over 15 amino acids. CDR3 amino acids: CSARDSDRPFYGYTF.

The chain is built from TRBV5-1 and TRBJ1-2; TCRdb returns TRBD1, unconfirmable since there is no DNA. The germline CDR1 and CDR2 sequences are SGHRS and YFSETQ. The CDR3 runs to 14 residues. CDR3 region: CASSLSGAGGGYTF. The full variable domain, completed using reference TRBV5-1 and TRBJ1-2, is KAGVTQTPRYLIKTRGQQVTLSCSPISGHRSVSWYQQTPGQGLQFLFEYFSETQRNKGNFPGRFSGRQFSNSRSEMNVSTLELGDSALYLCASSLSGAGGGYTFGSGTRLTVV.

J is TRBJ2-1 and V is TRBV7-2; TCRdb gives TRBD1 as the D gene, but with no DNA this cannot be confirmed. CDR3 length: 19 amino acids. Germline loops: CDR1 SGHTA, CDR2 FQGNSA. CDR3 protein: CASSLMSGGEASGNAEQFF. Full variable domain (outside the CDR3, taken from reference TRBV7-2 and TRBJ2-1): GAGVSQSPSNKVTEKGKDVELRCDPISGHTALYWYRQSLGQGLEFLIYFQGNSAPDKSGLPSDRFSAERTGGSVSTLTIQRTQQEDSAVYLCASSLMSGGEASGNAEQFFGPGTRLTVL.

The V call is TRBV12-3 or TRBV12-4, the J call TRBJ1-1. The CDR3 length is 14 residues. The CDR3 sequence: CASTLRTANTEAFF.

The rearrangement joins TRBV4-1 to TRBJ1-5; TCRdb calls TRBD1, which cannot be checked without DNA. CDR3 length: 15 amino acids. The germline gives CDR1 MGHRA, CDR2 YSYEKL. The CDR3 region is CASSQGPGQGKPQHF.

This chain connects TRBV20-1 to TRBJ2-7; lacking DNA, the TRBD1 call made by TCRdb goes unchecked. Germline CDR1 DFQATT, CDR2 SNEGSKA (reference sequence). This CDR3 is built from 15 residues. CDR3 sequence: CSAKLGGQGVYEQYF.

J is TRBJ2-1 and V is TRBV5-1; the TRBD2 assignment by TCRdb is unverifiable without DNA. The CDR3 sequence is 18 residues long. Germline V gene lookup returns CDR1 SGHRS and CDR2 YFSETQ. CDR3 sequence reads: CASSSSGLAGMNYNEQFF.

This rearrangement joins TRBV10-3 to TRBJ2-7; TCRdb's D call, TRBD2, is unchecked because there is no DNA. This CDR3 has 16 amino acids. Germline assignment: CDR1 ENHRY and CDR2 SYGVKD. The CDR3 here is CAISELAGLARVEQYF.

This chain joins TRBV6-6 and TRBJ2-5. The V gene's germline CDR1 is MNHNY and CDR2 SVGAGI (reference sequence). This CDR3 has 13 residues. CDR3 residues: CASSYVLKETQYF.

This chain uses TRBV12-3 or TRBV12-4 with TRBJ2-7; the D gene TCRdb calls, TRBD1, cannot be checked with no DNA. The CDR3 totals 16 residues. The chain's CDR3 is CASSFQPLDSLYEQYF.